A single sample is the source of the 21 T cell receptor beta chains below, sequenced in a study of T cells in Graves' hyperthyroidism and ophthalmopathy. TCR beta CDR3 regions were amplified from RNA. HTBI primers were the set used in a first-round RT-PCR of the TCR CDR3. Each CDR3 protein is one row after TCRdb ran MiXCR on the multiplex PCR reads. Of almost 500,000 distinct CDR3 sequences in the sample, 20% to 25% are singletons; the top ten hold approximately 49%. The sequenced material came from blood. The receptors originated from a woman between 65 and 79 years old with Graves' ophthalmopathy.

This chain uses TRBV20-1 with TRBJ2-2; D gene ambiguous. The CDR3 runs 12 residues. The V end lost 0 bases, the J end lost 6 bases, and 5 bases lay between the germline ends. Germline V gene data show CDR1 as DFQATT and CDR2 as SNEGSKA (reference sequence). The CDR3 loop is CSARDSAGELFF. CDR3 in DNA: TGCAGTGCTAGAGATTCGGCCGGGGAGCTGTTTTTT.

In this sample, this clonotype turned up a few times. The chain carries TRBV28 and TRBJ1-5; 7 nucleotides match TRBD1. Trimming at V came to 7 bases and at J to 2 bases, leaving 5 bases not matched to a gene. Per the germline V gene, CDR1 is MDHEN and CDR2 is SYDVKM. The CDR3 length is 14 residues. CDR3 sequence: CASIGGQGNQPQHF. The CDR3 nucleotides are TGTGCCAGCATAGGAGGACAGGGCAATCAGCCCCAGCATTTT. The complete variable domain, with remaining parts taken from reference TRBV28 and TRBJ1-5, reads DVKVTQSSRYLVKRTGEKVFLECVQDMDHENMFWYRQDPGLGLRLIYFSYDVKMKEKGDIPEGYSVSREKKERFSLILESASTNQTSMYLCASIGGQGNQPQHFGDGTRLSIL.

The CDR3 loop reads CSVVETGGNQPQHF. In DNA, the CDR3 is TGCAGCGTTGTTGAGACAGGGGGCAATCAGCCCCAGCATTTT. This sequence joins TRBV29-1 and TRBJ1-5; the match to TRBD1 covers 8 bases. V was pared by 4 bases and J by 2 bases, with 4 bases of the junction left unmatched. The V gene's germline CDR1 is SQVTM and CDR2 ANQGSEA. The CDR3 is 14 residues long. Full variable domain (missing parts from reference TRBV29-1 and TRBJ1-5): SAVISQKPSRDICQRGTSLTIQCQVDSQVTMMFWYRQQPGQSLTLIATANQGSEATYESGFVIDKFPISRPNLTFSTLTVSNMSPEDSSIYLCSVVETGGNQPQHFGDGTRLSIL.

This clonotype was observed a handful of times. The chain carries TRBV6-1 and TRBJ1-5; perhaps TRBD1 as D (6 bases). The V end was cut by 2 bases, the J end by 2 bases, with 13 bases between. Germline V gives CDR1 MNHNS, CDR2 SASEGT. The CDR3 extends over 16 amino acids. Here the CDR3 reads CASSERGGAGNQPQHF. CDR3 sequence (DNA): TGTGCCAGCAGTGAACGGGGGGGGGCAGGCAATCAGCCCCAGCATTTT.

This sequence joins TRBV7-8 and TRBJ2-7; TRBD2 is a possible D gene (5 bases). Germline V CDR1 and CDR2: SGHVS, FQNEAQ. Trimming stripped 4 bases from V and 0 bases from J, with 7 bases between. CDR3 length: 13 amino acids. The CDR3 spells CASSSAVSYEQYF. Here the CDR3 DNA reads TGTGCCAGCAGCTCAGCGGTCTCCTACGAGCAGTACTTC.

The chain links TRBV7-6 to TRBJ2-1, with D tentatively TRBD1 (6 bases). V lost 5 bases to trimming and J lost 4 bases, with 18 bases between them. This CDR3 region has 16 residues. Looked up from germline, CDR1 is SGHVS and CDR2 is FNYEAQ. The DNA for the CDR3 is TGTGCCAGCAGCGTGATGATAGGGGGTATTTACAATGAGCAGTTCTTC. Translated, it gives CASSVMIGGIYNEQFF.

The chain links TRBV5-1 to TRBJ1-2; the D gene is possibly TRBD1 (6 bases). Trimming removed 2 bases at V and 2 bases at J, with 10 bases between. The length of the CDR3 is 14 residues. The germline V gene encodes CDR1 SGHRS and CDR2 YFSETQ. CDR3 residues: CASSLQGQNYGYTF. The CDR3 DNA is TGCGCCAGCAGCTTACAGGGACAAAACTATGGCTACACCTTC.

The table lists this clonotype with a few counts. This chain uses TRBV28 with TRBJ1-5; D gene ambiguous. The germline CDR1 and CDR2 sequences are MDHEN and SYDVKM. This CDR3 is built from 16 residues. The germline V and J ends were trimmed by 5 bases and 2 bases, with 16 bases remaining between them. CDR3 in DNA: TGTGCCAGCAGTAGGGCCCGGAAGCTTGGCAATCAGCCCCAGCATTTT. Translation gives CASSRARKLGNQPQHF.

Only a few counts were recorded for this clonotype. J is TRBJ1-5 and V is TRBV6-5; TRBD1 matches 7 bases. Trimming removed 2 bases from V and 3 bases from J; junction bases left unmatched: 4. CDR1 MNHEY and CDR2 SVGAGI come from the germline V gene. This CDR3 spans 15 amino acids. CDR3 sequence (DNA): TGTGCCAGCAGTTACGACAGGGAGGTCAATCAGCCCCAGCATTTT. As protein: CASSYDREVNQPQHF.

This clonotype appeared many times. The chain links TRBV2 to TRBJ2-2; D may be TRBD2 (6 bases). Deletions cut 5 bases from V and 6 bases from J, with 10 bases between. CDR1 SNHLY and CDR2 FYNNEI come from the germline V gene. The CDR3 length is 13 residues. This CDR3 is CASSRESAGELFF. CDR3 coding DNA: TGTGCCAGCAGTCGGGAGTCGGCCGGGGAGCTGTTTTTT.

This clonotype came up a few times. The CDR3 loop is CASSLDPGSTDTQYF. The CDR3 nucleotides read TGCGCCAGCAGCTTGGACCCGGGGAGCACAGATACGCAGTATTTT. This chain connects TRBV5-1 to TRBJ2-3; the D gene is possibly TRBD2 (5 bases). Per the germline V gene, CDR1 is SGHRS and CDR2 is YFSETQ. Between the trimmed V and J ends, which lost 0 bases and 0 bases, there was a span of 8 bases. CDR3 length: 15 amino acids.

V usage is TRBV28 and J usage is TRBJ2-1, with 9 bases lining up with TRBD2. Germline V gene lookup returns CDR1 MDHEN and CDR2 SYDVKM. V was clipped by 7 bases and J by 9 bases; unmatched bases: 10. The CDR3 sequence is 14 residues long. The CDR3 bases are TGTGCCAGCACGGGGGGGCTAGCGGGAATTGAGCAGTTCTTC. Its translation is CASTGGLAGIEQFF.

The V and J genes are TRBV20-1 and TRBJ2-7; D gene unclear. The CDR3 extends over 11 amino acids. V dropped 5 bases and J dropped 6 bases, with 11 bases sitting between them. Per the germline V gene, CDR1 is DFQATT and CDR2 is SNEGSKA (reference sequence). Written as DNA, the CDR3 is TGCAGTGCTGGTGAGAACGGCGAGCAGTACTTC. This gives the protein CSAGENGEQYF.

The chain recombines TRBV6-6 with TRBJ2-1; a possible D gene is TRBD2 (5 bases). Deletions cut 0 bases from V and 7 bases from J, with 10 bases between. The CDR3 spans 14 residues. Germline lookup yields CDR1 MNHNY and CDR2 SVGAGI (reference sequence). CDR3 DNA sequence: TGTGCCAGCAGTTACTCGAAGCTAGCAAATGAGCAGTTCTTC. It encodes CASSYSKLANEQFF.

This clonotype showed up many times. This rearrangement joins TRBV12-3 or TRBV12-4 to TRBJ2-2, with 10 bases fitting TRBD2. Germline trimming cut 0 bases from V and 5 bases from J; bases unmatched to any gene: 6. This CDR3 region has 17 residues. The CDR3 is CASSLALLAGVTGELFF. CDR3 DNA sequence: TGTGCCAGCAGTTTAGCGCTCCTAGCGGGAGTTACCGGGGAGCTGTTTTTT.

This clonotype has more than one count but fewer than ten. CDR3 region: CATSRAGARYGYTF. The CDR3, as DNA: TGTGCCACCAGCAGGGCAGGGGCCCGCTATGGCTACACCTTC. This chain connects TRBV15 to TRBJ1-2; perhaps TRBD1 as D (6 bases). Trimming pared 3 bases from V and 4 bases from J, leaving 12 bases between. Germline V gives CDR1 LNHNV, CDR2 YYDKDF (reference sequence). CDR3 length: 14 amino acids.

V is TRBV13 and J is TRBJ2-7; D may correspond to TRBD1 or TRBD2 (5 bases each). V lost 1 base, J lost 3 bases, and 10 bases lay in between. Per germline, CDR1 PRHDT and CDR2 FYEKMQ (reference sequence). The CDR3 length is 14 residues. The CDR3 sequence: CASSLEGRVYEQYF. In DNA form, the CDR3 reads TGTGCCAGCAGCTTAGAGGGACGCGTCTACGAGCAGTACTTC.

There are a few counts of this clonotype. The V call is TRBV30, the J call TRBJ2-1; a weak D match, TRBD1 (5 bases). Per the germline V gene, CDR1 is GTSNPN and CDR2 is SVGIG (reference sequence). Trimming left V 0 bases short and J 7 bases short, with 16 bases between. CDR3 size: 15 residues. CDR3 loop: CAWSVGVGFKNEQFF. The CDR3 nucleotides read TGTGCCTGGAGTGTAGGGGTAGGGTTTAAGAATGAGCAGTTCTTC. The full variable domain, completed using reference TRBV30 and TRBJ2-1, is SQTIHQWPATLVQPVGSPLSLECTVEGTSNPNLYWYRQAAGRGLQLLFYSVGIGQISSEVPQNLSASRPQDRQFILSSKKLLLSDSGFYLCAWSVGVGFKNEQFFGPGTRLTVL.

The rearrangement links TRBV29-1 to TRBJ2-3; 8 bases agree with TRBD1. Germline V CDR1 and CDR2: SQVTM, ANQGSEA. This CDR3 has 18 residues. Losses at the gene ends were 0 bases for V and 2 bases for J; bases not matched to a gene: 13. Here the CDR3 reads CSVEEVWDTGGTTDTQYF. CDR3 DNA: TGCAGCGTTGAAGAGGTATGGGATACAGGGGGAACCACAGATACGCAGTATTTT.

The genes are TRBV20-1 and TRBJ2-1; 9 nucleotides line up with TRBD2. The CDR3 consists of 14 residues. J gave up 6 bases and V 0 bases, and 3 bases lay outside the gene matches. Per germline, CDR1 DFQATT and CDR2 SNEGSKA (reference sequence). The CDR3 DNA sequence: TGCAGTGCTAGAGATAGCGGGAGAGGCAATGAGCAGTTCTTC. It translates to CSARDSGRGNEQFF.

This clonotype occurred a few times. The genes are TRBV20-1 and TRBJ2-7; D is ambiguous. V was cut by 5 bases and J by 0 bases, with 20 bases left in between. There are 16 residues in the CDR3. The germline V gene encodes CDR1 DFQATT and CDR2 SNEGSKA (reference sequence). CDR3 in DNA: TGCAGTGCTCCCCCTCCTCACGGACGCCCCTCCTACGAGCAGTACTTC. Translating it yields CSAPPPHGRPSYEQYF.